This T cell receptor (beta chain) was sequenced during a study of OX40 agonist ivuxolimab in advanced cancers. In its sample, this clone was seen a few times. The CDR3 is made up of 14 amino acids. V was cut by 5 bases and J by 1 base, with 11 bases left in between. Per the germline V gene, CDR1 is SGHTA and CDR2 is FQGNSA. TCRdb's table, derived via immunoSEQ multiplex PCR, lists solely in-frame clones and lacks some. Of tens of thousands of clones listed, approximately 87% are singletons. The sample consisted of CD4+ or CD8+ T cells sorted from blood, taken in a trial of the OX40 agonist ivuxolimab. The rearrangement uses TRBV7-2 and TRBJ1-1, with D unresolved. This clonotype was obtained from an adult with an advanced solid tumor such as melanoma, head and neck, liver or kidney cancer. CDR3 nucleotides: TGTGCCAGCAGCATTACAAGAGGGAACACTGAAGCTTTCTTT. Amino acids: CASSITRGNTEAFF.